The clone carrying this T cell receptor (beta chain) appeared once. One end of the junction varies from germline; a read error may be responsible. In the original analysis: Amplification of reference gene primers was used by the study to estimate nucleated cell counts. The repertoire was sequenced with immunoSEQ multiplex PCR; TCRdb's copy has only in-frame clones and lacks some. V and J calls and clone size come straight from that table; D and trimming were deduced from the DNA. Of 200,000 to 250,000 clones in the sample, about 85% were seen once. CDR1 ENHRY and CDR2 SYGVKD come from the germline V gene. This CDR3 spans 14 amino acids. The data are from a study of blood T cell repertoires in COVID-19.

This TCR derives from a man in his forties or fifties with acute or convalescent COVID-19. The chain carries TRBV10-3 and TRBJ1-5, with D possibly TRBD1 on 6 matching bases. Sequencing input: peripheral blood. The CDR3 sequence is CAISQSGDNQPQHF. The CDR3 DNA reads TGTGCCATCAGTCAGTCAGGGGACAATCAGCCCCAGCATTTT.